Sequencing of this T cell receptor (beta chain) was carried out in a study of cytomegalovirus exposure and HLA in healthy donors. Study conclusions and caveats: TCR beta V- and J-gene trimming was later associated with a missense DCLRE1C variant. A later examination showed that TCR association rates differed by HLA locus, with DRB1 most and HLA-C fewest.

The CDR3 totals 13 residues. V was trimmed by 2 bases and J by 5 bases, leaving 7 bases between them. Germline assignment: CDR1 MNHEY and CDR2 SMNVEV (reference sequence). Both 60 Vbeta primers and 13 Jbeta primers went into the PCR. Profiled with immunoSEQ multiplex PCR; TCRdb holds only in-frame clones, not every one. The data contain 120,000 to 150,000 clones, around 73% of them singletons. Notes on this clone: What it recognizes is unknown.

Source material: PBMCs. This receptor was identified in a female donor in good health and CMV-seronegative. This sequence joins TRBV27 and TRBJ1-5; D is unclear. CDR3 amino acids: CASSLVEDQPQHF. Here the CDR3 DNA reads TGTGCCAGCAGTTTAGTCGAGGATCAGCCCCAGCATTTT.